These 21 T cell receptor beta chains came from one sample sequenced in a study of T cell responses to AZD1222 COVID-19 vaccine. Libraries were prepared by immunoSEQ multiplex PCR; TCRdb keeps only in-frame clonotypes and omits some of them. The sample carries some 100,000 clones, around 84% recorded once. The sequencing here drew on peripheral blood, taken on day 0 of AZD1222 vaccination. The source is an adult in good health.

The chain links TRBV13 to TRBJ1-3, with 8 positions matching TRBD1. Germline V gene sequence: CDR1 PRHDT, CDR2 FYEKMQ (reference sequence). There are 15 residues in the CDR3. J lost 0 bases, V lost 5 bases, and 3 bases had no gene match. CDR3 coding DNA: TGTGCCAGCAGCCTTGGACAGGGCTCTGGAAACACCATATATTTT. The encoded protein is CASSLGQGSGNTIYF. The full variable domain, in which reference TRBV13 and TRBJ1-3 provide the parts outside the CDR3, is AAGVIQSPRHLIKEKRETATLKCYPIPRHDTVYWYQQGPGQDPQFLISFYEKMQSDKGSIPDRFSAQQFSDYHSELNMSSLELGDSALYFCASSLGQGSGNTIYFGEGSWLTVV.

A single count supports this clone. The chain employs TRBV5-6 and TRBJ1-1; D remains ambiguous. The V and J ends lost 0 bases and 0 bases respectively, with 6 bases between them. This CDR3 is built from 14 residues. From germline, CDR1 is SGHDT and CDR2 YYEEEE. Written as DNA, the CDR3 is TGTGCCAGCAGCTTGGGAGGGATGAACACTGAAGCTTTCTTT. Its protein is CASSLGGMNTEAFF.

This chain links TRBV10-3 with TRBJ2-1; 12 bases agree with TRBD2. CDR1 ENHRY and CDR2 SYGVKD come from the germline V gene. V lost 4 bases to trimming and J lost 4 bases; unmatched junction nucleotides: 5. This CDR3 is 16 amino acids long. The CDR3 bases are TGTGCCATCAGTGTACCGGGACTAGCGGGTTACAATGAGCAGTTCTTC. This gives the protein CAISVPGLAGYNEQFF.

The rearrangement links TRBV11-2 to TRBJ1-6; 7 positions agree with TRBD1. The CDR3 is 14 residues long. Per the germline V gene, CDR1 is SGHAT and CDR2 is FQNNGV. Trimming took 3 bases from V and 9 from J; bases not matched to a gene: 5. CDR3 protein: CASSFDRATSPLHF. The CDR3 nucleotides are TGTGCCAGCAGCTTCGACAGGGCGACTTCACCCCTCCACTTT.

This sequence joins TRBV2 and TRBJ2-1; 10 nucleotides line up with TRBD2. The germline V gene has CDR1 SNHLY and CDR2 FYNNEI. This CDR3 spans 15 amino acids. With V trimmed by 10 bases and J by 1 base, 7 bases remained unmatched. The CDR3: CATHPGLASYNEQFF. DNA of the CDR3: TGTGCCACCCATCCGGGACTAGCGTCCTACAATGAGCAGTTCTTC.

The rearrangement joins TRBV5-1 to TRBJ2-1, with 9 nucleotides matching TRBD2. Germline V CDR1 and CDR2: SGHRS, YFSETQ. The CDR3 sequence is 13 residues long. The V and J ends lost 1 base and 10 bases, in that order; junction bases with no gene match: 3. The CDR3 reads CASSLYSGREQFF. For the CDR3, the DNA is TGCGCCAGCAGCTTGTACAGCGGGAGGGAGCAGTTCTTC. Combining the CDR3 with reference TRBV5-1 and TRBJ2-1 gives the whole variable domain KAGVTQTPRYLIKTRGQQVTLSCSPISGHRSVSWYQQTPGQGLQFLFEYFSETQRNKGNFPGRFSGRQFSNSRSEMNVSTLELGDSALYLCASSLYSGREQFFGPGTRLTVL.

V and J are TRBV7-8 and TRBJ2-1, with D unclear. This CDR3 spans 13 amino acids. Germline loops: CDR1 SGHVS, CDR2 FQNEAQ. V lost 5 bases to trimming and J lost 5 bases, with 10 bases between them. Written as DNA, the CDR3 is TGTGCCAGCAGCCGCCCGCACGACAATGAGCAGTTCTTC. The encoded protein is CASSRPHDNEQFF.

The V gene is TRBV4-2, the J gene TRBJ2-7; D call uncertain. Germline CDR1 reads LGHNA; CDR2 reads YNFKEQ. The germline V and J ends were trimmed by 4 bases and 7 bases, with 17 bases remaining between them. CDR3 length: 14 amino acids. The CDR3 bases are TGTGCCAGCAGCCCTGTCGCGCCGAACGGGGAGCAGTACTTC. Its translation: CASSPVAPNGEQYF.

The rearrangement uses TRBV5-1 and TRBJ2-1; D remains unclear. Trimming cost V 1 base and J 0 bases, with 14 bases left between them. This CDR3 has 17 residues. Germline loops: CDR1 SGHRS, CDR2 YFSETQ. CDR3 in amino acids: CASSLSSRAISYNEQFF. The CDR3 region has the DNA TGCGCCAGCAGCTTGAGTAGTCGGGCCATCTCCTACAATGAGCAGTTCTTC.

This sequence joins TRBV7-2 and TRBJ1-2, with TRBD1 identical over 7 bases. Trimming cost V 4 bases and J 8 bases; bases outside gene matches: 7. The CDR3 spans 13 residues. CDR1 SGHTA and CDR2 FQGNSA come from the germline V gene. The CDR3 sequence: CASSSWDSWGYTF. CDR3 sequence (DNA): TGTGCCAGCAGCTCCTGGGACAGCTGGGGCTACACCTTC. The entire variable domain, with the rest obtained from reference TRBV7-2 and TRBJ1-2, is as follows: GAGVSQSPSNKVTEKGKDVELRCDPISGHTALYWYRQSLGQGLEFLIYFQGNSAPDKSGLPSDRFSAERTGGSVSTLTIQRTQQEDSAVYLCASSSWDSWGYTFGSGTRLTVV.

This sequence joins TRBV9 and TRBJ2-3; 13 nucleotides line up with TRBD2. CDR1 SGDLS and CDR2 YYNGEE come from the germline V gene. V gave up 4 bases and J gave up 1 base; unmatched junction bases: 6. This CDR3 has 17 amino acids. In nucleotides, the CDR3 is TGTGCCAGCAGCACCAGGACTAGCGGGAGCGGCACAGATACGCAGTATTTT. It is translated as CASSTRTSGSGTDTQYF.

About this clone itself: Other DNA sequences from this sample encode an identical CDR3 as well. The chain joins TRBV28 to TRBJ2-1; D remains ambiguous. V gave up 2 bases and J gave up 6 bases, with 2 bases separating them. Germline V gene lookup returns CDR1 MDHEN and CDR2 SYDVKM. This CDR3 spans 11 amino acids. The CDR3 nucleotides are TGTGCCAGCAGTTTAGTCAATGAGCAGTTCTTC. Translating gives CASSLVNEQFF.

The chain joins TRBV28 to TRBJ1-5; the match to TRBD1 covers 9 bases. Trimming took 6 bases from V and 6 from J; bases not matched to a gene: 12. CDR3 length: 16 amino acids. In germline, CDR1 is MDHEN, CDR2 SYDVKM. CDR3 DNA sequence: TGTGCCAGCAGGCACCTCCAACAGGGGGCGCGTCAGCCCCAGCATTTT. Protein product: CASRHLQQGARQPQHF. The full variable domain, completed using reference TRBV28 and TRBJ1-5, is DVKVTQSSRYLVKRTGEKVFLECVQDMDHENMFWYRQDPGLGLRLIYFSYDVKMKEKGDIPEGYSVSREKKERFSLILESASTNQTSMYLCASRHLQQGARQPQHFGDGTRLSIL.

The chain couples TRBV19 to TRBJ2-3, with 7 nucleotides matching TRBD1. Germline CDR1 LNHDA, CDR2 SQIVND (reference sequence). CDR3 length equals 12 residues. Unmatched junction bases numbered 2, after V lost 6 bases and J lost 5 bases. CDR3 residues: CASSRQGDTQYF. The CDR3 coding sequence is TGTGCCAGTAGCCGACAGGGAGATACGCAGTATTTT.

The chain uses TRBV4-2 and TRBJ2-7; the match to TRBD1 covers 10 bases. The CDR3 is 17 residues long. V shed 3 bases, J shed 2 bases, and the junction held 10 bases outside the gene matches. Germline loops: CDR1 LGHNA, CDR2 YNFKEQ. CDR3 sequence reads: CASSQGRQGAVPYEQYF. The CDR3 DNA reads TGTGCCAGCAGCCAGGGAAGACAGGGGGCGGTCCCCTACGAGCAGTACTTC.

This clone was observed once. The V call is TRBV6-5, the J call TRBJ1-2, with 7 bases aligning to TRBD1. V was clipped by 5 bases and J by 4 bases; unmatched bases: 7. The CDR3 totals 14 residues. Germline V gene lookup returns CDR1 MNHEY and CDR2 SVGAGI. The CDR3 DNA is TGTGCCAGCAGTAAAACAGGGGTCGGCTATGGCTACACCTTC. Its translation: CASSKTGVGYGYTF.

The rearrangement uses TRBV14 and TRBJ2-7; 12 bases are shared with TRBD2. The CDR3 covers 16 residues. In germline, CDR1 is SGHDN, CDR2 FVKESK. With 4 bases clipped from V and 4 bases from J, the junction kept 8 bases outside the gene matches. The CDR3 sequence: CASSPLAGGPEYEQYF. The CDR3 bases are TGTGCCAGCAGCCCCCTAGCGGGAGGGCCTGAGTACGAGCAGTACTTC.

The CDR3 sequence: CASSFEIRRGAEAFF. The CDR3 nucleotides are TGTGCCAGCAGCTTCGAGATAAGGAGGGGCGCTGAAGCTTTCTTT. The V gene is TRBV7-9, the J gene TRBJ1-1; maybe TRBD1 (5 bases). CDR1 is SEHNR, CDR2 FQNEAQ, per germline (reference sequence). The CDR3 sequence is 15 residues long. With 3 bases removed from V and 6 bases from J, the gap between germline ends came to 17 bases.

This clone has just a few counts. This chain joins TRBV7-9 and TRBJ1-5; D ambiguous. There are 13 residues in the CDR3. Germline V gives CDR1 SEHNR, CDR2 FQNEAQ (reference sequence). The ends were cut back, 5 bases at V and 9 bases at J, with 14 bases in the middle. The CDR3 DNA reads TGTGCCAGCAGCCCCAACTCGGTGGGGCCCCAGCATTTT. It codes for CASSPNSVGPQHF.

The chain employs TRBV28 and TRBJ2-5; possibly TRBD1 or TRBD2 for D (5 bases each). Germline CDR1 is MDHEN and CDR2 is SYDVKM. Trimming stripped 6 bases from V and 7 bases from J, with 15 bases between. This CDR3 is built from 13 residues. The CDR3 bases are TGTGCCAGCAGATTAGAGGGGCCGGGGACCCAGTACTTC. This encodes CASRLEGPGTQYF.

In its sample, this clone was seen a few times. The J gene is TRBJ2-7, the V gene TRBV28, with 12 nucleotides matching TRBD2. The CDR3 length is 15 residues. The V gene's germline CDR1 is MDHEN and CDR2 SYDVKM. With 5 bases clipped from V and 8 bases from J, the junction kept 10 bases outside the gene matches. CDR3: CASSPRLAGDRKQYF. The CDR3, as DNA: TGTGCCAGCAGTCCACGACTAGCGGGAGACAGGAAGCAGTACTTC.